The 25 T cell receptor beta chains reported below all come from one sample, sequenced in a study of CD8 T cells in Susac syndrome (dated by TCRdb to between 2018 and 2020). Library creation used the immunoSEQ multiplex PCR assay. RNA was extracted with the RNeasy kit and 0.5 to 1 ug was reverse transcribed using random hexamers. TCRdb reprocessed the public reads (quality trimming at Q25 with fastp, clone calling with MiXCR) and kept in-frame beta chains. All rows with the same CDR3 protein become a single entry with the most common DNA and genes. Counted in this sample were 150,000 to 200,000 distinct CDR3 sequences; 90% to 95% of them appeared once. About 0.1% of the sample is taken by the ten largest. Specimen: CD4+ T cells from PBMCs. These receptors originate from a human donor with Susac syndrome.

The chain combines TRBV6-5 with TRBJ1-1; no clear D gene. The CDR3 has 15 amino acids. Germline CDR1 and CDR2: MNHEY and SVGAGI. Trimming left V 5 bases short and J 1 base short, with 14 bases between. This CDR3 reads CASSRYPQGNTEAFF. CDR3 sequence (DNA): TGTGCCAGCAGTCGATACCCACAAGGGAACACTGAAGCTTTCTTT.

The rearrangement uses TRBV20-1 and TRBJ1-6; 7 nucleotides agree with TRBD1. This CDR3 has 16 amino acids. The J segment lost 2 bases and the V segment lost 1 base, leaving 5 bases of the junction unmatched. Germline loops: CDR1 DFQATT, CDR2 SNEGSKA (reference sequence). CDR3 sequence (DNA): TGCAGTGCTAGAGGGTCAGGGGGGACCTATAATTCACCCCTCCACTTT. This gives the protein CSARGSGGTYNSPLHF.

V usage is TRBV7-9 and J usage is TRBJ2-5; TRBD1 agrees at 8 bases. V was pared by 5 bases and J by 2 bases, with 10 bases of the junction left unmatched. The CDR3 runs to 16 residues. Germline CDR1 is SEHNR and CDR2 is FQNEAQ (reference sequence). CDR3 coding DNA: TGTGCCAGCAGCCGAGGACAGGGCAGACATCAAGAGACCCAGTACTTC. Amino acids: CASSRGQGRHQETQYF.

The rearrangement uses TRBV13 and TRBJ1-4, with D possibly being TRBD1 (6 bases). CDR1 PRHDT and CDR2 FYEKMQ come from the germline V gene (reference sequence). V lost 5 bases and J lost 7, with 17 bases in between. This CDR3 is 15 amino acids long. The CDR3 loop reads CASSLSGGTSEKLFF. The CDR3 DNA reads as TGTGCCAGCAGCCTTTCGGGGGGCACATCTGAAAAACTGTTTTTT.

This clonotype turned up a few times. The chain uses TRBV5-4 and TRBJ2-7; D is ambiguous. The CDR3 is 12 amino acids. Germline V gene data show CDR1 as SGHNT and CDR2 as YYREEE (reference sequence). Trimming removed 2 bases at V and 1 base at J, with 4 bases between. This CDR3 is CASSFLSYEQYF. CDR3 nucleotides: TGTGCCAGCAGCTTTTTATCCTACGAGCAGTACTTC.

This clonotype has a handful of counts. This chain joins TRBV6-5 and TRBJ2-1; D remains unclear. Germline CDR1 is MNHEY and CDR2 is SVGAGI. Trimming left V 6 bases short and J 0 bases short, with 9 bases between. This CDR3 contains 14 residues. The CDR3 nucleotides are TGTGCCAGCAGGGAGCAGAGCTCCTACAATGAGCAGTTCTTC. Translation gives CASREQSSYNEQFF.

The rearrangement joins TRBV20-1 to TRBJ1-2, with D perhaps matching TRBD1 (6 bases). Per the germline V gene, CDR1 is DFQATT and CDR2 is SNEGSKA (reference sequence). Trimming removed 0 bases from V and 4 bases from J, with 15 bases in between. There are 15 residues in the CDR3. Here the CDR3 reads CSARDGDRTSYGYTF. CDR3 bases: TGCAGTGCTAGAGATGGAGACAGGACGAGCTATGGCTACACCTTC.

The chain recombines TRBV2 with TRBJ1-5; possible D gene TRBD1, 5 bases. Germline assignment: CDR1 SNHLY and CDR2 FYNNEI. The CDR3 extends over 12 amino acids. V was cut by 6 bases and J by 6 bases, with 9 bases left in between. CDR3 DNA: TGTGCCAGCAGAAGGGGCGGTCAGCCCCAGCATTTT. Protein sequence: CASRRGGQPQHF.

The V and J genes are TRBV7-9 and TRBJ2-7; 11 bases map to TRBD2. V shed 4 bases and J 4 bases; nucleotides not matched to a gene: 9. The CDR3 runs to 16 residues. The germline CDR1 and CDR2 sequences are SEHNR and FQNEAQ (reference sequence). The CDR3 here is CASSWGLAATIYEQYF. The CDR3 DNA is TGTGCCAGCAGCTGGGGACTAGCGGCTACAATATACGAGCAGTACTTC.

The gene calls are TRBV30 and TRBJ1-3; a weak D match, TRBD1 (6 bases). The CDR3 has 15 residues. Germline V gives CDR1 GTSNPN, CDR2 SVGIG (reference sequence). Trimming shortened V by 0 bases and J by 4 bases, and 13 bases separated the two germline ends. DNA for the CDR3: TGTGCCTGGAGTGTTGGAGGGGGATCAGGAAACACCATATATTTT. It yields the protein CAWSVGGGSGNTIYF.

The CDR3 reads CASSDSGTVINQPQHF. The CDR3 DNA reads TGTGCCAGCAGTGATTCGGGGACGGTAATCAATCAGCCCCAGCATTTT. This rearrangement joins TRBV6-1 to TRBJ1-5, with D perhaps matching TRBD1 (5 bases). The CDR3 is made up of 16 amino acids. CDR1 and CDR2 (germline): MNHNS, SASEGT. V shed 3 bases and J shed 3 bases, with 15 bases lying between them.

J is TRBJ1-4 and V is TRBV18; TRBD1 agrees at 10 bases. V was clipped by 5 bases and J by 6 bases; unmatched bases: 0. CDR1 KGHSH and CDR2 LQKENI come from the germline V gene. This CDR3 region has 13 residues. DNA of the CDR3: TGTGCCAGCTCAGGACAGGGGGATGAAAAACTGTTTTTT. This translates into CASSGQGDEKLFF.

The chain has TRBV3-1 and TRBJ2-7; the D is unclear. This CDR3 is 12 amino acids long. The germline V gene has CDR1 LGHDT and CDR2 YNNKEL (reference sequence). Trimming cost V 3 bases and J 6 bases, with 9 bases left between them. The CDR3 sequence: CASSHNLVEQYF. For the CDR3, the DNA is TGTGCCAGCAGCCACAACCTTGTCGAGCAGTACTTC.

The chain combines TRBV6-2 or TRBV6-3 with TRBJ2-3; 14 bases are shared with TRBD2. V was pared by 6 bases and J by 3 bases, with 11 bases of the junction left unmatched. The CDR3 length is 18 residues. The germline CDR1 and CDR2 sequences are MNHEY and SVGEGT. In nucleotides, the CDR3 is TGTGCCAGCAGAAGGACTAGCGGGAGGAGAGTCGGGACAGATACGCAGTATTTT. Translated: CASRRTSGRRVGTDTQYF.

This sequence joins TRBV7-3 and TRBJ1-2, with D perhaps TRBD1 (6 bases). V was clipped by 8 bases and J by 4 bases, with 17 bases between them. Germline CDR1 is SGHTA and CDR2 is FQGTGA. The CDR3 runs to 14 residues. The CDR3 spells CASSNPDSSYGYTF. CDR3 DNA: TGTGCCAGCTCTAACCCGGACAGTTCCTATGGCTACACCTTC.

The chain couples TRBV7-9 to TRBJ1-1; 9 bases are a match to TRBD1. Germline CDR1 reads SEHNR; CDR2 reads FQNEAQ (reference sequence). The J segment lost 1 base and the V segment lost 4 bases, leaving 10 bases of the junction unmatched. The CDR3 has 17 residues. DNA of the CDR3: TGTGCCAGCAGCTATGGGACAGGGCTAGGAGGGAACACTGAAGCTTTCTTT. Translation: CASSYGTGLGGNTEAFF.

CDR3 region: CAWSVQGGMDEKLFF. The CDR3 DNA follows: TGTGCCTGGAGTGTACAAGGGGGTATGGATGAAAAACTGTTTTTT. The J gene is TRBJ1-4, the V gene TRBV30, with D possibly being TRBD1 (6 bases). CDR1 is GTSNPN and CDR2 is SVGIG in the germline V gene (reference sequence). V lost 0 bases and J lost 6, with 14 bases in between. The CDR3 consists of 15 residues.

This clonotype was found a few times. V usage is TRBV6-5 and J usage is TRBJ2-3, with 13 bases that match TRBD2. Losses at the gene ends were 5 bases for V and 5 bases for J; bases not matched to a gene: 7. The CDR3 consists of 16 residues. CDR1 and CDR2 from the germline V gene are MNHEY and SVGAGI. The CDR3 protein is CASSLLAGGSGDTQYF. The CDR3 region has the DNA TGTGCCAGCAGTCTACTAGCGGGAGGGTCAGGAGATACGCAGTATTTT.

The chain joins TRBV28 to TRBJ2-3; D might be TRBD1 (5 bases). V lost 8 bases and J 3 bases, leaving 15 bases between the germline ends. Germline values: CDR1 MDHEN, CDR2 SYDVKM. The CDR3 sequence is 14 residues long. CDR3 sequence reads: CASSPQGKTDTQYF. CDR3 in DNA: TGTGCCAGCTCCCCCCAGGGTAAAACAGATACGCAGTATTTT.

V usage is TRBV7-9 and J usage is TRBJ2-1; TRBD2 is a possible D gene (5 bases). Germline CDR1 and CDR2: SEHNR and FQNEAQ (reference sequence). Trimming removed 5 bases from V and 5 bases from J, with 19 bases in between. The CDR3 is made up of 16 amino acids. The CDR3 here is CASSPWTDVLDNEQFF. DNA of the CDR3: TGTGCCAGCAGCCCATGGACGGATGTACTAGACAATGAGCAGTTCTTC.

The chain links TRBV19 to TRBJ1-4; 9 bases match TRBD1. CDR1 is LNHDA, CDR2 SQIVND, per germline (reference sequence). J was trimmed by 6 bases and V by 2 bases; bases with no gene match: 4. This CDR3 spans 15 amino acids. In DNA, the CDR3 is TGTGCCAGTAGTATAAATGGACAGGGGCATGAAAAACTGTTTTTT. This translates into CASSINGQGHEKLFF.

The V call is TRBV7-9, the J call TRBJ2-5, with TRBD2 identical over 9 bases. The CDR3 runs 16 residues. Germline CDR1 is SEHNR and CDR2 is FQNEAQ (reference sequence). After removal of 1 base from V and 3 bases from J, the junction contained 6 bases not matched to a gene. The CDR3 sequence: CASSLGASGNKETQYF. In nucleotides, the CDR3 is TGTGCCAGCAGCTTAGGCGCTAGCGGGAACAAAGAGACCCAGTACTTC.

V gene TRBV30 combines with J gene TRBJ2-1; 7 bases line up with TRBD2. The CDR3 has 11 amino acids. The ends lost 4 bases at V and 8 bases at J; junction bases unmatched: 2. CDR1 GTSNPN and CDR2 SVGIG come from the germline V gene (reference sequence). The CDR3 nucleotides read TGTGCCTGGACGACTAGCTATGAGCAGTTCTTC. Encoded protein: CAWTTSYEQFF.

CDR3 amino acids: CASSLKWDHLGEQFF. In nucleotides, the CDR3 is TGTGCCAGCAGTTTAAAGTGGGATCACCTTGGTGAGCAGTTCTTC. J is TRBJ2-1 and V is TRBV27; D remains ambiguous. The CDR3 runs 15 residues. Per germline, CDR1 MNHEY and CDR2 SMNVEV (reference sequence). V lost 2 bases, J lost 9 bases, and 17 bases lay in between.

The rearrangement links TRBV11-2 to TRBJ1-3; 7 bases fit TRBD1. The CDR3 covers 16 residues. Germline V lookup: CDR1 SGHAT, CDR2 FQNNGV. V gave up 4 bases and J gave up 0 bases; unmatched junction bases: 6. The CDR3 coding sequence is TGTGCCAGCAGCTGGGTAACAGGGGCCTCTGGAAACACCATATATTTT. This codes for CASSWVTGASGNTIYF.